A single sample gave rise to the 6 T cell receptor beta chains below, sequenced in a study of blood T cell repertoires in COVID-19. The protocol was immunoSEQ multiplex PCR, while the TCRdb copy is restricted to in-frame clones and leaves out a portion. The table has nearly 45,000 clones, around four fifths seen once. Input material: peripheral blood. These receptors all stem from a human donor in a cohort sampled during active COVID-19.

This chain links TRBV3-1 (or the pseudogene TRBV3-2) with TRBJ1-1; no clear D gene. With 6 bases removed from V and 3 bases from J, the gap between germline ends came to 11 bases. This CDR3 is built from 13 residues. Germline lookup yields CDR1 LGHDT and CDR2 YNNKEL (reference sequence). The CDR3 bases are TGTGCCAGCAGACCCGACACTTACACTGAAGCTTTCTTT. It translates to CASRPDTYTEAFF.

This clone occurred a few times. The J gene is TRBJ1-6, the V gene TRBV21-1; TRBD1 is the table's D call and was not checked against the DNA. TRBV21-1 constitutes a pseudogene. The CDR3 sequence is 14 residues long. CDR3 coding DNA: TGTGCCAGCAGCACTCGACAGGAGAATTCACCCCTCCACTTT. It encodes CASSTRQENSPLHF.

The gene calls are TRBV27 and TRBJ1-1, with a possible D match to TRBD1 (6 bases). The CDR3 length is 16 residues. Germline V CDR1 and CDR2: MNHEY, SMNVEV (reference sequence). V lost 2 bases to trimming and J lost 2 bases, with 15 bases between them. The CDR3 DNA reads as TGTGCCAGCAGTTTAGGGGAGGGGGTCGTAAACACTGAAGCTTTCTTT. Translated, it gives CASSLGEGVVNTEAFF.

A single count supports this clone. The chain recombines TRBV5-1 with TRBJ2-5; tentative D call: TRBD1 (5 bases). CDR1 is SGHRS, CDR2 YFSETQ, per germline. CDR3 length: 14 amino acids. Trimming removed 1 base at V and 1 base at J, with 8 bases between. The CDR3 here is CASSLRGSQETQYF. For the CDR3, the DNA is TGCGCCAGCAGCTTGAGGGGTTCCCAAGAGACCCAGTACTTC.

CDR3 loop: CASIRDRGFYGNTIYF. The CDR3 DNA follows: TGTGCCAGCATCCGGGACAGGGGATTTTACGGAAACACCATATATTTT. The chain employs TRBV19 and TRBJ1-3; 10 positions agree with TRBD1. This CDR3 is built from 16 residues. The J segment lost 4 bases and the V segment lost 9 bases, leaving 12 bases of the junction unmatched. Germline V gene data show CDR1 as LNHDA and CDR2 as SQIVND (reference sequence).

V usage is TRBV10-1 and J usage is TRBJ1-5, with 7 bases lining up with TRBD1. This CDR3 has 18 amino acids. V shed 2 bases, J shed 1 base, and the junction held 11 bases outside the gene matches. Germline-derived CDR1 and CDR2 are WNHNN and SYGVQD (reference sequence). CDR3 protein: CASSEGVGGRVSNQPQHF. The CDR3 nucleotides are TGCGCCAGCAGTGAGGGGGTAGGGGGCAGGGTAAGCAATCAGCCCCAGCATTTT.